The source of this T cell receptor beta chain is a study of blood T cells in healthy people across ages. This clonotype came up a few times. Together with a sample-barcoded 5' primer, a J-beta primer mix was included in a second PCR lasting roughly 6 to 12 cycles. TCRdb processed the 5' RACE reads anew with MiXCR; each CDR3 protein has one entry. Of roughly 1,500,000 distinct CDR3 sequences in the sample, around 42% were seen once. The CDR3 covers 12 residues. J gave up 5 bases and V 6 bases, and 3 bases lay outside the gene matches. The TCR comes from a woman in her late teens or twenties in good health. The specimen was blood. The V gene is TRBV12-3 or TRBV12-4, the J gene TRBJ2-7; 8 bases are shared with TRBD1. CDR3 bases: TGTGCCAGCAGGGGGACAGGCAACGAGCAGTACTTC. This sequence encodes CASRGTGNEQYF.